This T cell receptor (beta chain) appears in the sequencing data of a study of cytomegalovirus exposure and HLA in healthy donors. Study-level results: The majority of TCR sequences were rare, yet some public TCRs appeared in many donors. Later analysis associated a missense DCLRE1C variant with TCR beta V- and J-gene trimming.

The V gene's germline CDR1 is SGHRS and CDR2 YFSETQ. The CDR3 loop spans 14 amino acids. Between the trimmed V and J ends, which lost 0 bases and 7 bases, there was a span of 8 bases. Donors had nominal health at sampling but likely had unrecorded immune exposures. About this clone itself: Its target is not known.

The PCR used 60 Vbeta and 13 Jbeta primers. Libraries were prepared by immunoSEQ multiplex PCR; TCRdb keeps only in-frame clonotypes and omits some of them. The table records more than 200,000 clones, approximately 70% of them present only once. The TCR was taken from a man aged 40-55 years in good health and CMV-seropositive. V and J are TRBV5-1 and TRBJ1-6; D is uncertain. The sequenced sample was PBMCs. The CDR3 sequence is CASSLEGGNSPLHF. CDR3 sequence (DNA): TGCGCCAGCAGCTTGGAGGGAGGGAATTCACCCCTCCACTTT.